A selection of T cell receptor beta chains follows, all from one sample in a study of T cells in Graves' hyperthyroidism and ophthalmopathy. TCRdb analysed the multiplex PCR reads with MiXCR anew, one entry per CDR3 protein. Of a few hundred thousand distinct CDR3 sequences detected, less than 25% appear once; the ten largest clones hold around 47%. What was sequenced was blood. Every receptor here comes from a woman in her 70s with Graves' ophthalmopathy. CDR3s include the opening cysteine and the closing phenylalanine or tryptophan. Fields, in order: D gene, V gene, J gene, CDR3 length, clone size, CDR3 DNA, CDR3 protein. A D gene is named only where the DNA matches it firmly. Only part of the rows carry a size: once, few, many, or a class if the clone is expanded.

TRBD1	TRBV5-1	TRBJ2-7	15	.	TGCGCCAGCAGCTACGGAGGGACAGGGTTCTACGAGCAGTACTTC	CASSYGGTGFYEQYF
.	TRBV27	TRBJ1-1	15	many	TGTGCCAGCAGTTCGTTGGGGACACTCAACACTGAAGCTTTCTTT	CASSSLGTLNTEAFF
.	TRBV5-1	TRBJ1-1	14	once	TGCGCCAGCAGCTTGGTAGGTGCCCAGGGGGAAGCTTTCTTT	CASSLVGAQGEAFF
.	TRBV5-1	TRBJ2-3	14	many	TGCGCCAGCAGCTTGTACGTGAGCACAGATACGCAGTATTTT	CASSLYVSTDTQYF
.	TRBV27	TRBJ1-2	14	many	TGTGCCAGCAGTTTACGGGAGGGGAACTATGGCTACACCTTC	CASSLREGNYGYTF
.	TRBV20-1	TRBJ2-1	12	.	TGCAGTGCTAGCAAGACAGCCGGTGAGCAGTTCTTC	CSASKTAGEQFF
TRBD1	TRBV12-3/TRBV12-4	TRBJ1-5	16	many	TGTGCCAGCAGTCTCACAATTACAGGGGGCAGGCAGCCCCAGCATTTT	CASSLTITGGRQPQHF
.	TRBV10-2	TRBJ2-2	12	.	TGCGCCAGCAGTGAGTCTGGTGGGGAGCTGTTTTTT	CASSESGGELFF
TRBD2	TRBV12-3/TRBV12-4	TRBJ2-3	14	.	TGTGCCAGCAGTCTTGCGGGAGGGTCAGATACGCAGTATTTT	CASSLAGGSDTQYF
TRBD1	TRBV25-1	TRBJ1-3	16	.	TGTGCCAGCAGTGATCTAGACAGGGTTAGTGGAAACACCATATATTTT	CASSDLDRVSGNTIYF
TRBD2	TRBV19	TRBJ2-7	18	few	TGTGCCAGTAGTTCTGCACGGGGACTAGCGGATAGCTCCTACGAGCAGTACTTC	CASSSARGLADSSYEQYF
TRBD1	TRBV28	TRBJ2-7	13	.	TGTGCCACCGTCGGACAGGTCTCCTGCGAGCAGTACTTC	CATVGQVSCEQYF
.	TRBV3-1	TRBJ1-1	16	many	TGTGCCAGCAGCCCTACCTACCGGGGGGGGAACACTGAAGCTTTCTTT	CASSPTYRGGNTEAFF
TRBD2	TRBV11-1	TRBJ2-1	14	few	TGTGCCAGCAGCCCCCGGGACTATAACAATGAGCAGTTCTTC	CASSPRDYNNEQFF
TRBD1	TRBV12-3/TRBV12-4	TRBJ1-1	14	few	TGTGCCAGCAGCCCCCGGACAGGGGCATTTGAAGCTTTCTTT	CASSPRTGAFEAFF